Listed here are 2 T cell receptor beta chains from one sample, sequenced in a study of T cell responses to AZD1222 COVID-19 vaccine. Clones were sequenced by immunoSEQ multiplex PCR, and TCRdb holds only the in-frame ones, with some missing. The sample shows 150,000 or so clones, about 85% of them seen only once. Source: peripheral blood, taken after recovery from COVID-19. These receptors all come from an adult who had recovered from COVID-19.

The chain carries TRBV24-1 and TRBJ1-3, with a tentative D call TRBD1 (6 bases). V was clipped by 5 bases and J by 4 bases, with 20 bases between them. This CDR3 is built from 17 residues. The germline V gene encodes CDR1 KGHDR and CDR2 SFDVKD. The DNA for the CDR3 is TGTGCCACCAGTGGGGGCAACAGGGACGTAGGAGGAAACACCATATATTTT. As protein: CATSGGNRDVGGNTIYF.

This chain uses TRBV5-1 with TRBJ1-6; a weak D match, TRBD1 (5 bases). V lost 3 bases and J 7 bases, leaving 11 bases between the germline ends. The CDR3 spans 14 residues. Germline V gene data show CDR1 as SGHRS and CDR2 as YFSETQ. CDR3 sequence: CASSSGLTNSPLHF. DNA for the CDR3: TGCGCCAGCAGCTCGGGACTCACCAATTCACCCCTCCACTTT. The full variable domain, in which reference TRBV5-1 and TRBJ1-6 provide the parts outside the CDR3, is KAGVTQTPRYLIKTRGQQVTLSCSPISGHRSVSWYQQTPGQGLQFLFEYFSETQRNKGNFPGRFSGRQFSNSRSEMNVSTLELGDSALYLCASSSGLTNSPLHFGNGTRLTVT.